Shown below are 24 T cell receptor beta chains from a single sample sequenced in a study of blood T cell repertoires in COVID-19. Here immunoSEQ multiplex PCR was the method, and the copy in TCRdb shows in-frame clones only, minus some. The sample has about 110,000 clones, under 75% seen once. Sequenced sample: peripheral blood. The receptors derive from a man older than 75 with acute or convalescent COVID-19.

V and J are TRBV24-1 and TRBJ2-2; D possibly corresponds to TRBD2 (6 bases). The germline CDR1 and CDR2 sequences are KGHDR and SFDVKD. The CDR3 covers 14 residues. V dropped 8 bases and J dropped 0 bases, with 9 bases sitting between them. The CDR3 DNA follows: TGTGCCACCACCCCGGGGGCGAACACCGGGGAGCTGTTTTTT. This translates into CATTPGANTGELFF.

The chain recombines TRBV7-3 with TRBJ2-1; the match to TRBD2 covers 10 bases. With V trimmed by 5 bases and J by 6 bases, 7 bases remained unmatched. This CDR3 has 15 residues. Germline lookup yields CDR1 SGHTA and CDR2 FQGTGA. The DNA for the CDR3 is TGTGCCAGCAGCCCTCGACTAGCGGGCGCCAATGAGCAGTTCTTC. Its translation: CASSPRLAGANEQFF.

This chain links TRBV6-6 with TRBJ2-7; D remains unclear. V dropped 8 bases and J dropped 2 bases, with 10 bases sitting between them. Germline lookup yields CDR1 MNHNY and CDR2 SVGAGI (reference sequence). The CDR3 runs 12 residues. The CDR3: CASGPTTYEQYF. The CDR3 coding sequence is TGTGCCAGCGGGCCTACCACCTACGAGCAGTACTTC.

As to this clone: The sample has other DNA sequences that encode this CDR3 too. The genes are TRBV7-8 and TRBJ2-3, with D possibly being TRBD2 (6 bases). The CDR3 loop spans 16 amino acids. CDR1 and CDR2 from the germline V gene are SGHVS and FQNEAQ. Deletions cut 2 bases from V and 0 bases from J, with 12 bases between. The CDR3 reads CASSLIGGASTDTQYF. The CDR3 nucleotides read TGTGCCAGCAGCTTAATTGGCGGGGCTAGCACAGATACGCAGTATTTT.

This clone was recorded a few times. V and J are TRBV27 and TRBJ2-1; TRBD2 matches 8 bases. CDR1 is MNHEY and CDR2 is SMNVEV in the germline V gene (reference sequence). Unmatched junction bases numbered 10, after V lost 5 bases and J lost 4 bases. The CDR3 loop spans 16 amino acids. The CDR3 DNA reads TGTGCCAGCAGTCGAATAGGAGCGGGAGTTTACAATGAGCAGTTCTTC. It codes for CASSRIGAGVYNEQFF.

The chain employs TRBV10-2 and TRBJ2-1, with a weak D call TRBD1 (5 bases). The CDR3 is 12 residues long. Germline V gene sequence: CDR1 WSHSY, CDR2 SAAADI. The V end lost 4 bases, the J end lost 7 bases, and 8 bases lay between the germline ends. The CDR3 reads CASSVDRNEQFF. The CDR3 coding sequence is TGCGCCAGCAGTGTCGACAGAAATGAGCAGTTCTTC.

In regard to this clone: This specimen includes other DNA sequences encoding the same CDR3. The chain carries TRBV28 and TRBJ2-1; D uncertain. This CDR3 comprises 11 residues. The V and J ends lost 2 bases and 8 bases respectively, with 4 bases between them. The germline CDR1 and CDR2 sequences are MDHEN and SYDVKM. The DNA of the CDR3 is TGTGCCAGCAGTTTACGGGATGAGCAGTTCTTC. It specifies CASSLRDEQFF.

The chain carries TRBV7-8 and TRBJ2-7, with 11 bases identical to TRBD2. The CDR3 runs 15 residues. After removal of 1 base from V and 3 bases from J, the junction contained 2 bases not matched to a gene. CDR1 is SGHVS, CDR2 FQNEAQ, per germline. CDR3 residues: CASSLVGTSGYEQYF. The CDR3 DNA sequence: TGTGCCAGCAGCTTAGTGGGGACTAGCGGCTACGAGCAGTACTTC.

The chain has TRBV29-1 and TRBJ2-5; 9 bases align to TRBD2. V shed 6 bases, J shed 3 bases, and the junction held 2 bases outside the gene matches. Germline V lookup: CDR1 SQVTM, CDR2 ANQGSEA. This CDR3 is 12 amino acids long. The CDR3 DNA sequence: TGCAGCGTCCGACTAGCGGAAGAGACCCAGTACTTC. This sequence encodes CSVRLAEETQYF.

This clone has a handful of counts. This chain joins TRBV2 and TRBJ1-2; 7 bases are a match to TRBD1. After removal of 9 bases from V and 4 bases from J, the junction contained 5 bases not matched to a gene. Germline CDR1 is SNHLY and CDR2 is FYNNEI. This CDR3 is built from 12 residues. CDR3: CARSGTVYGYTF. In DNA, the CDR3 is TGTGCCAGATCCGGGACAGTCTATGGCTACACCTTC.

This chain connects TRBV20-1 to TRBJ2-1; 7 bases agree with TRBD2. The length of the CDR3 is 15 residues. V trimming: 3 bases; J trimming: 5 bases; junction bases outside the gene matches: 10. Germline CDR1 and CDR2: DFQATT and SNEGSKA (reference sequence). In DNA, the CDR3 is TGCAGTGCTAGTCCCCCCCGGACTAGAGACAATGAGCAGTTCTTC. It is translated as CSASPPRTRDNEQFF.

The rearrangement uses TRBV29-1 and TRBJ2-1, with no clear D. V was cut by 3 bases and J by 4 bases, with 10 bases left in between. The germline V gene has CDR1 SQVTM and CDR2 ANQGSEA. The CDR3 is made up of 13 amino acids. CDR3 in DNA: TGCAGCGTTGATGGAGACTTATACAATGAGCAGTTCTTC. Protein: CSVDGDLYNEQFF.

This clone showed up just a few times. The rearrangement joins TRBV29-1 to TRBJ2-7, with a tentative D call TRBD1 (5 bases). Trimming removed 5 bases at V and 6 bases at J, with 14 bases between. There are 12 residues in the CDR3. Germline V gene sequence: CDR1 SQVTM, CDR2 ANQGSEA. CDR3 DNA: TGCAGCGTTCAGGGTCCTGCTGGCGAGCAGTACTTC. Protein sequence: CSVQGPAGEQYF.

For this clone: This sample also contains other DNA sequences that code for the same CDR3. This chain connects TRBV7-2 to TRBJ2-1, with D unresolved. The CDR3 length is 13 residues. V was shortened by 1 base and J by 8 bases, with 9 bases between the two germline ends. CDR1 is SGHTA and CDR2 is FQGNSA in the germline V gene. In DNA, the CDR3 is TGTGCCAGCAGCTTAGGGAGTACCGATGAGCAGTTCTTC. This translates into CASSLGSTDEQFF. The full variable domain, with the rest looked up from reference TRBV7-2 and TRBJ2-1, is GAGVSQSPSNKVTEKGKDVELRCDPISGHTALYWYRQSLGQGLEFLIYFQGNSAPDKSGLPSDRFSAERTGGSVSTLTIQRTQQEDSAVYLCASSLGSTDEQFFGPGTRLTVL.

This chain connects TRBV15 to TRBJ2-7, with 8 bases fitting TRBD1. Germline CDR1 LNHNV, CDR2 YYDKDF (reference sequence). This CDR3 spans 13 amino acids. Trimming took 3 bases from V and 3 from J; bases not matched to a gene: 1. This chain's CDR3 is CATSSGQGYEQYF. As DNA, the CDR3 is TGTGCCACCAGCAGCGGACAGGGCTACGAGCAGTACTTC.

The chain combines TRBV9 with TRBJ2-3; the match to TRBD2 covers 8 bases. V gave up 4 bases and J gave up 6 bases; unmatched junction bases: 7. The CDR3 has 14 residues. Germline CDR1 SGDLS, CDR2 YYNGEE. The DNA for the CDR3 is TGTGCCAGCAGCCCAGCGGGAGTGTACGATACGCAGTATTTT. Translated, it gives CASSPAGVYDTQYF.

V is TRBV5-4 and J is TRBJ2-7; tentative D call: TRBD1 (5 bases). V shed 3 bases and J shed 3 bases, with 7 bases lying between them. Looked up from germline, CDR1 is SGHNT and CDR2 is YYREEE (reference sequence). The CDR3 runs 12 residues. In DNA, the CDR3 is TGTGCCAGCAGCTCCCAGGGCTACGAGCAGTACTTC. It translates to CASSSQGYEQYF. The full variable domain, with the rest looked up from reference TRBV5-4 and TRBJ2-7, is ETGVTQSPTHLIKTRGQQVTLRCSSQSGHNTVSWYQQALGQGPQFIFQYYREEENGRGNFPPRFSGLQFPNYSSELNVNALELDDSALYLCASSSQGYEQYFGPGTRLTVT.

The rearrangement joins TRBV7-9 to TRBJ2-1, with D hard to call. The V gene's germline CDR1 is SEHNR and CDR2 FQNEAQ (reference sequence). V was clipped by 3 bases and J by 8 bases, with 8 bases between them. There are 12 residues in the CDR3. The CDR3 sequence is CASSLALHEQFF. CDR3 nucleotide sequence: TGTGCCAGCAGCTTGGCCCTCCATGAGCAGTTCTTC.

This clone came up a few times. Other DNA sequences in the sample encode the same CDR3. The genes are TRBV28 and TRBJ2-7; maybe TRBD1 (6 bases). CDR1 is MDHEN and CDR2 is SYDVKM in the germline V gene. Deletions cut 4 bases from V and 0 bases from J, with 13 bases between. CDR3 length equals 15 residues. CDR3 region: CASSSQGKNSYEQYF. The CDR3 DNA reads as TGTGCCAGCAGTTCCCAGGGGAAAAACTCCTACGAGCAGTACTTC.

CDR3 in amino acids: CASSHGTQGGGTEAFF. CDR3 in DNA: TGTGCCAGCTCACATGGGACCCAGGGAGGGGGTACTGAAGCTTTCTTT. The J gene is TRBJ1-1, the V gene TRBV18, with D tentatively TRBD1 (6 bases). Germline V CDR1 and CDR2: KGHSH, LQKENI. There are 16 residues in the CDR3. V lost 4 bases, J lost 5 bases, and 20 bases lay in between.

The V call is TRBV24-1, the J call TRBJ2-5; D is perhaps TRBD1 (5 bases). The V gene lost 1 base and the J gene lost 5 bases, with 7 bases spanning the gap. Germline V gene data show CDR1 as KGHDR and CDR2 as SFDVKD. This CDR3 comprises 13 residues. The CDR3 region is CATSDLKGETQYF. Here the CDR3 DNA reads TGTGCCACCAGTGATTTAAAGGGGGAGACCCAGTACTTC.

V and J are TRBV10-3 and TRBJ2-1; maybe TRBD2 (6 bases). V lost 9 bases, J lost 5 bases, and 11 bases lay in between. Germline loops: CDR1 ENHRY, CDR2 SYGVKD. This CDR3 has 12 amino acids. CDR3 DNA: TGTGCCATTGGCCCGGGGGACAATGAGCAGTTCTTC. Amino acid sequence: CAIGPGDNEQFF.

The chain recombines TRBV28 with TRBJ2-1; possibly TRBD1 for D (6 bases). This CDR3 is built from 15 residues. V was clipped by 7 bases and J by 1 base, with 14 bases between them. Germline V gives CDR1 MDHEN, CDR2 SYDVKM. This CDR3 reads CASNPLGGSYNEQFF. Here the CDR3 DNA reads TGTGCCAGCAACCCCTTAGGGGGATCCTACAATGAGCAGTTCTTC.

This clone was recorded a few times. The chain couples TRBV28 to TRBJ1-1, with D perhaps matching TRBD1 (6 bases). V lost 6 bases, J lost 6 bases, and 17 bases lay in between. The CDR3 totals 14 residues. CDR1 and CDR2 from the germline V gene are MDHEN and SYDVKM. This CDR3 reads CASSETGIKAEAFF. Here the CDR3 DNA reads TGTGCCAGCAGCGAAACAGGGATTAAGGCTGAAGCTTTCTTT.